The TCR beta chain under discussion was sequenced for a study of blood T cell repertoires in COVID-19. The overall study: Italy, Spain and the United States were the sources of the convalescent and acute COVID-19 samples.

Profiled with immunoSEQ multiplex PCR; TCRdb holds only in-frame clones, not every one. The sample holds roughly 250,000 clones, 80% to 90% seen once. Germline CDR1 is SGHVS and CDR2 is FQNEAQ. This CDR3 region has 16 residues. V lost 1 base to trimming and J lost 4 bases; unmatched junction nucleotides: 6. Ages ranged from about 18 to 89 years, with residence in approximately 25 US areas. Symptom resolution, clearance, or two negative PCRs marked donors in Cohort 3 as recovered. Source material: PBMCs or T cells enriched from blood (not recorded which). The receptor was isolated from a woman aged 25-40 years who had recovered from COVID-19. The genes are TRBV7-8 and TRBJ1-2; 10 bases map to TRBD1. Here the CDR3 reads CASSLGRQGAGYGYTF. The CDR3 DNA is TGTGCCAGCAGCTTAGGTCGACAGGGGGCTGGCTATGGCTACACCTTC.